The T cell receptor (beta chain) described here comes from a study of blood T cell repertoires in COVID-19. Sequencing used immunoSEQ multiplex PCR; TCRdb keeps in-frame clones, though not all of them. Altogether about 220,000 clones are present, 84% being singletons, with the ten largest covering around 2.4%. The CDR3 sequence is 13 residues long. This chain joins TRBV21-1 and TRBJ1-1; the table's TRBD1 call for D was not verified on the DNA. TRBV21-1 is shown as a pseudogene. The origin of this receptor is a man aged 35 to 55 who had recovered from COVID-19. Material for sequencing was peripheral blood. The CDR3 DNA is TGTGCCAGCAGCATTAATCAGTGCACTGAAGCTTTCTTT. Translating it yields CASSINQCTEAFF.